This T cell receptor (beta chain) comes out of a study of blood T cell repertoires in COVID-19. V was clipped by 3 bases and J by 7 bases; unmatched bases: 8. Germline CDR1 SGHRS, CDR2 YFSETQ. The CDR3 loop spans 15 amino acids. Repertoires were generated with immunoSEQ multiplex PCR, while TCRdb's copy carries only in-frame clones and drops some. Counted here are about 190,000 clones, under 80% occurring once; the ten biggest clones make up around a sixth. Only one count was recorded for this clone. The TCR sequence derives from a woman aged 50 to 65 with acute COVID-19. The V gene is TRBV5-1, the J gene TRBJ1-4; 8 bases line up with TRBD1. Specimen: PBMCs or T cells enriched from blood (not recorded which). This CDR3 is CASSWSGTGGEKLFF. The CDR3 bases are TGCGCCAGCAGCTGGAGCGGGACAGGAGGTGAAAAACTGTTTTTT.